The next 20 T cell receptor beta chains were all read from a single sample in a study. A single record per CDR3 protein comes from TCRdb applying MiXCR to the RT-PCR reads. The sample consists of hundreds of thousands of distinct CDR3 sequences, approximately 15% of them appearing once. Sample: memory CD4+ T cells from blood. All receptors come from a female donor in good health, serving as a healthy control.

Only a few counts were recorded for this clonotype. The V call is TRBV3-1, the J call TRBJ2-3; TRBD2 matches 11 bases. The CDR3 totals 18 residues. The V gene's germline CDR1 is LGHDT and CDR2 YNNKEL (reference sequence). V was clipped by 0 bases and J by 1 base; unmatched bases: 6. In nucleotides, the CDR3 is TGTGCCAGCAGCCAAGATTCTACTAGCGGGGGTCGCACAGATACGCAGTATTTT. Protein product: CASSQDSTSGGRTDTQYF.

V is TRBV20-1 and J is TRBJ1-2; D is possibly TRBD1 (5 bases). The CDR3 has 13 residues. The V end lost 6 bases, the J end lost 2 bases, and 13 bases lay between the germline ends. Germline loops: CDR1 DFQATT, CDR2 SNEGSKA (reference sequence). The DNA of the CDR3 is TGCAGTGCCCAGTGGGGCCTAAACTATGGCTACACCTTC. This sequence encodes CSAQWGLNYGYTF.

CDR3 DNA sequence: TGTGCCAGCTGTGGGGGGCGCGATTCACCCCTCCACTTT. Encoded protein: CASCGGRDSPLHF. This chain uses TRBV6-5 with TRBJ1-6; D perhaps matches TRBD1 (6 bases). V was shortened by 8 bases and J by 8 bases, with 13 bases between the two germline ends. Germline loops: CDR1 MNHEY, CDR2 SVGAGI. CDR3 length: 13 residues.

This clonotype was counted between two and nine times. The chain links TRBV9 to TRBJ2-7; TRBD2 might be the D (5 bases). The V gene lost 0 bases and the J gene lost 1 base, with 17 bases spanning the gap. The CDR3 extends over 17 amino acids. CDR1 and CDR2 (germline): SGDLS, YYNGEE. For the CDR3, the DNA is TGTGCCAGCAGCGTAGGGAGCACCGGGATGTTTTCCTACGAGCAGTACTTC. Protein: CASSVGSTGMFSYEQYF.

This clonotype was detected only a few times. V usage is TRBV30 and J usage is TRBJ1-1, with TRBD1 matching over 10 bases. Germline V gives CDR1 GTSNPN, CDR2 SVGIG (reference sequence). The CDR3 has 14 amino acids. Trimming took 6 bases from V and 1 from J; bases not matched to a gene: 5. CDR3 residues: CACRDRGRNTEAFF. The CDR3 coding sequence is TGTGCCTGCCGGGACAGGGGCCGGAACACTGAAGCTTTCTTT.

The sample holds many counts of this clonotype. This sequence joins TRBV30 and TRBJ1-5; no reliable D call. Germline V lookup: CDR1 GTSNPN, CDR2 SVGIG (reference sequence). V gave up 0 bases and J gave up 4 bases, with 10 bases separating them. This CDR3 spans 14 amino acids. The CDR3 DNA reads TGTGCCTGGAGTGTACTCGGCAGTAATCAGCCCCAGCATTTT. This gives the protein CAWSVLGSNQPQHF.

This chain joins TRBV2 and TRBJ1-2, with 7 positions matching TRBD1. Germline V gene lookup returns CDR1 SNHLY and CDR2 FYNNEI. V trimming: 6 bases; J trimming: 2 bases; junction bases outside the gene matches: 6. The CDR3 has 14 amino acids. CDR3 protein: CASSSVQGNYGYTF. CDR3 DNA sequence: TGTGCCAGCAGCTCCGTACAGGGGAACTATGGCTACACCTTC.

This clonotype was observed once. The rearrangement links TRBV5-1 to TRBJ1-1; 7 bases map to TRBD1. The CDR3 covers 15 residues. The germline CDR1 and CDR2 sequences are SGHRS and YFSETQ. The V segment lost 4 bases and the J segment 0 bases; nucleotides outside the gene matches: 6. In DNA form, the CDR3 reads TGCGCCAGCAGCGCCACAGGGGTCATGAACACTGAAGCTTTCTTT. Translated: CASSATGVMNTEAFF.

This clonotype was observed many times. J is TRBJ2-3 and V is TRBV7-8; no reliable D call. Germline V gene sequence: CDR1 SGHVS, CDR2 FQNEAQ. The CDR3 totals 13 residues. Trimming cost V 5 bases and J 3 bases, with 9 bases left between them. The DNA of the CDR3 is TGTGCCAGCAGCGCGTACGAGACAGATACGCAGTATTTT. Translated, it gives CASSAYETDTQYF.

This clonotype was picked up many times. This rearrangement joins TRBV20-1 to TRBJ2-1; tentatively, D is TRBD1 or TRBD2 (5 bases each). The CDR3 is made up of 13 amino acids. CDR1 and CDR2 (germline): DFQATT, SNEGSKA (reference sequence). The V and J ends lost 3 bases and 5 bases respectively, with 11 bases between them. The CDR3 spells CSASRDQNNEQFF. In DNA form, the CDR3 reads TGCAGTGCTAGCAGGGACCAGAACAATGAGCAGTTCTTC.

This clonotype was counted many times. The CDR3 protein is CASSRGSSPYNEQFF. CDR3 nucleotide sequence: TGTGCCAGCTCGAGGGGGAGTAGTCCCTACAATGAGCAGTTCTTC. The chain links TRBV6-5 to TRBJ2-1, with TRBD1 as a possible D gene (6 bases). Germline values: CDR1 MNHEY, CDR2 SVGAGI. V gave up 8 bases and J gave up 2 bases, with 16 bases separating them. The CDR3 loop spans 15 amino acids.

This chain joins TRBV27 and TRBJ2-1; 7 positions agree with TRBD2. The germline V gene encodes CDR1 MNHEY and CDR2 SMNVEV (reference sequence). The CDR3 is made up of 15 amino acids. The CDR3 DNA reads TGTGTTAGCAGCCTTGGCTGGGGAGGGGACAATGAGCAGTTCTTC. Translating gives CVSSLGWGGDNEQFF.

This clonotype was detected ten times or more. This chain links TRBV4-3 with TRBJ2-3; TRBD1 might be the D (6 bases). The CDR3 totals 14 residues. Trimming pared 4 bases from V and 5 bases from J, leaving 13 bases between. Germline lookup yields CDR1 LGHNA and CDR2 YSLEER. DNA for the CDR3: TGCGCCAGCAGCCGAGACCGACAGGAAGATACGCAGTATTTT. This gives the protein CASSRDRQEDTQYF.

The J gene is TRBJ1-6, the V gene TRBV6-5; the match to TRBD1 covers 8 bases. CDR1 MNHEY and CDR2 SVGAGI come from the germline V gene. Losses at the gene ends were 2 bases for V and 15 bases for J; bases not matched to a gene: 12. This CDR3 comprises 15 residues. CDR3 loop: CASSYRQGQGRFLHF. The CDR3, as DNA: TGTGCCAGCAGTTACCGACAGGGGCAAGGGAGATTCCTCCACTTT.

This chain connects TRBV7-9 to TRBJ2-3, with D possibly matching TRBD2 (7 bases). The CDR3 has 16 amino acids. Per germline, CDR1 SEHNR and CDR2 FQNEAQ (reference sequence). V shed 5 bases and J shed 2 bases, with 17 bases lying between them. The DNA for the CDR3 is TGTGCCAGCAGCCCACGCGGGGGCCTAACCACAGATACGCAGTATTTT. Translating gives CASSPRGGLTTDTQYF. The whole variable domain, remainder taken from reference TRBV7-9 and TRBJ2-3, is DTGVSQNPRHKITKRGQNVTFRCDPISEHNRLYWYRQTLGQGPEFLTYFQNEAQLEKSRLLSDRFSAERPKGSFSTLEIQRTEQGDSAMYLCASSPRGGLTTDTQYFGPGTRLTVL.

This clonotype was recorded many times. The DNA for the CDR3 is TGCAGTGCTCTAGGGGGACCCGGGACTAGCGGATCCTACGAGCAGTACTTC. Translation: CSALGGPGTSGSYEQYF. V and J are TRBV20-1 and TRBJ2-7; 11 nucleotides line up with TRBD2. The V and J ends lost 5 bases and 1 base, in that order; junction bases with no gene match: 13. The CDR3 runs to 17 residues. Germline V gene data show CDR1 as DFQATT and CDR2 as SNEGSKA (reference sequence).

This clonotype showed up just a few times. The chain carries TRBV4-3 and TRBJ2-3; D could derive from TRBD1 or TRBD2 (5 bases each). Trimming removed 10 bases at V and 0 bases at J, with 17 bases between. The CDR3 length is 15 residues. Germline V CDR1 and CDR2: LGHNA, YSLEER. The CDR3 reads CATCRDVSSTDTQYF. DNA for the CDR3: TGCGCCACTTGCAGGGACGTCTCTAGCACAGATACGCAGTATTTT.

This chain links TRBV20-1 with TRBJ2-7; TRBD2 matches at 14 bases. Germline-derived CDR1 and CDR2 are DFQATT and SNEGSKA (reference sequence). CDR3 size: 16 residues. Trimming cost V 6 bases and J 0 bases; bases outside gene matches: 7. The CDR3 loop reads CSAGLAGGRSSYEQYF. DNA for the CDR3: TGCAGTGCCGGACTAGCGGGGGGTCGGAGCTCCTACGAGCAGTACTTC.

This clonotype showed up many times. The V call is TRBV27, the J call TRBJ2-1, with 11 bases fitting TRBD2. The junction had 6 bases not matched to a gene; V was cut back by 5 bases and J by 6 bases. Germline assignment: CDR1 MNHEY and CDR2 SMNVEV (reference sequence). This CDR3 region has 15 residues. DNA of the CDR3: TGTGCCAGCAGTCCACTAGCGGGAGAGGGCAATGAGCAGTTCTTC. Translating gives CASSPLAGEGNEQFF.

This clonotype has just a few counts. The gene calls are TRBV5-1 and TRBJ1-5; D possibly corresponds to TRBD1 (6 bases). Per the germline V gene, CDR1 is SGHRS and CDR2 is YFSETQ. This CDR3 spans 15 amino acids. V was trimmed by 2 bases and J by 6 bases, leaving 15 bases between them. For the CDR3, the DNA is TGCGCCAGCAGCTTACAGGCGGGGGCCAGTCAGCCCCAGCATTTT. Translation gives CASSLQAGASQPQHF.